This TCR beta chain is drawn from a study of fetal regulatory T cell absence and autoimmunity. In the study overall: Exocrine pancreas autoimmunity occurred in IPEX patients lacking clinical diabetes. General observations from the study: TRB gene family usage was broadly similar in cord blood and pancreas. Compared with cord blood, pancreas showed oligoclonal TCR enrichment, some clones over 100-fold.

Repertoires were generated with immunoSEQ multiplex PCR, while TCRdb's copy carries only in-frame clones and drops some. The sample consists of 95,000 or so clones, about two thirds of them appearing once. As regards this clone: Its specificity is unknown.

Germline assignment: CDR1 SEHNR and CDR2 FQNEAQ (reference sequence). V lost 0 bases to trimming and J lost 1 base, with 12 bases between them. The CDR3 extends over 17 amino acids. V is TRBV7-9 and J is TRBJ2-2; D may be TRBD2 (5 bases). The sequenced material came from pancreas tissue. This sequence was found in a male donor with IPEX syndrome. The DNA of the CDR3 is TGTGCCAGCAGCTTAGCGCTGAGAGGGCAGAACACCGGGGAGCTGTTTTTT. Translated: CASSLALRGQNTGELFF.